Listed below are T cell receptor beta chains from one sample, sequenced in a study of T cell responses to AZD1222 COVID-19 vaccine. Sequencing was performed with immunoSEQ multiplex PCR; in TCRdb, only in-frame clones are kept and a portion is missing. Of 95,000 to 150,000 clones in the sample, over 75% were seen once. Sequenced material: peripheral blood, taken on day 0 of AZD1222 vaccination. The receptor source for this set is an adult in good health. The CDR3 runs from the conserved cysteine through the conserved F or W. The order of the fields is clone size, D gene, J gene, V gene, CDR3 protein, CDR3 DNA. The D gene is left open where the match is weak. The size field is filled for only some rows; it gives once, few, many or a size class.

NA NA TRBJ2-2 TRBV7-6 CASSHPAGELFF TGTGCCAGCAGCCACCCCGCCGGGGAGCTGTTTTTT
NA NA TRBJ2-3 TRBV12-1 CASSFARPSGPSGGSTDTQYF TGTGCCAGCAGCTTTGCGCGCCCTAGCGGCCCTAGCGGGGGGTCCACAGATACGCAGTATTTT
NA TRBD2 TRBJ2-4 TRBV13 CASSLWREGIIQYF TGTGCCAGCAGCTTATGGCGGGAGGGAATCATTCAGTACTTC
NA NA TRBJ1-4 TRBV6-5 CASSYETAGGEKLFF TGTGCCAGCAGTTACGAGACAGCGGGCGGAGAAAAACTGTTTTTT
NA NA TRBJ1-4 TRBV2 CASSPTGLNEKLFF TGTGCCAGCAGCCCGACAGGCCTTAATGAAAAACTGTTTTTT
NA NA TRBJ2-7 TRBV28 CASSLIQAYYEQYF TGTGCCAGCAGTTTAATACAGGCCTACTACGAGCAGTACTTC
NA NA TRBJ1-2 TRBV7-9 CASSRSDTYGYTF TGTGCCAGCAGCCGGTCAGATACATATGGCTACACCTTC
NA NA TRBJ1-4 TRBV4-3 CASSQDRGRRDEKLFF TGCGCCAGCAGCCAAGATCGAGGGAGGAGGGATGAAAAACTGTTTTTT
NA NA TRBJ1-3 TRBV5-6 CASSLRGGSGNTIYF TGTGCCAGCAGCCTCCGAGGGGGCTCTGGAAACACCATATATTTT
NA NA TRBJ1-1 TRBV7-6 CASSLASGTHNEAFF TGTGCCAGCAGCTTAGCTTCCGGGACCCACAATGAGGCTTTCTTT
NA NA TRBJ1-2 TRBV6-5 CASTESRAGDYGYTF TGTGCCAGCACCGAGTCTAGGGCTGGGGACTATGGCTACACCTTC
once NA TRBJ1-1 TRBV27 CASSFLLNTEAFF TGTGCCAGCAGTTTTCTCCTGAACACTGAAGCTTTCTTT
NA NA TRBJ2-2 TRBV27 CASGPLGGTGELFF TGTGCCAGCGGCCCTTTAGGGGGCACCGGGGAGCTGTTTTTT
NA TRBD2 TRBJ2-5 TRBV9 CASSVASGQETQYF TGTGCCAGCAGCGTGGCTAGCGGGCAAGAGACCCAGTACTTC
once NA TRBJ1-3 TRBV5-6 CASSLFFGSGSGNTIYF TGTGCCAGCAGCCTCTTTTTTGGGTCCGGCTCTGGAAACACCATATATTTT
NA NA TRBJ1-5 TRBV6-2/TRBV6-3 CASSRTANQPQHF TGTGCCAGCAGCCGAACAGCTAATCAGCCCCAGCATTTT
NA TRBD2 TRBJ2-7 TRBV4-3 CASSQDGRGLAGDYEQYF TGCGCCAGCAGCCAAGATGGTAGGGGACTAGCTGGGGACTACGAGCAGTACTTC
once NA TRBJ1-2 TRBV5-5 CASSPDEGHYGYTF TGTGCCAGCAGCCCCGATGAGGGCCACTATGGCTACACCTTC
NA NA TRBJ1-1 TRBV7-9 CASSLESGVDTEAFF TGTGCCAGCAGCTTAGAATCAGGGGTGGACACTGAAGCTTTCTTT
NA NA TRBJ2-1 TRBV14 CASSQVLGNEQFF TGTGCCAGCAGCCAAGTACTCGGGAATGAGCAGTTCTTC
NA NA TRBJ1-2 TRBV10-3 CAISARTDYGYTF TGTGCCATCAGTGCGAGGACGGACTATGGCTACACCTTC
NA NA TRBJ1-4 TRBV9 CVSSPSGTRREKLFF TGTGTCAGCAGCCCCTCCGGGACAAGGAGAGAAAAACTGTTTTTT
NA NA TRBJ1-4 TRBV7-9 CASSLWSGAGEKLFF TGTGCCAGCAGCTTATGGTCCGGTGCGGGGGAAAAACTGTTTTTT
few TRBD2 TRBJ2-1 TRBV27 CASSWGLERFNEQFF TGTGCCAGCAGTTGGGGACTAGAAAGGTTCAATGAGCAGTTCTTC
NA NA TRBJ2-3 TRBV9 CASSVGSADTQYF TGTGCCAGCAGCGTCGGGAGCGCAGATACGCAGTATTTT
NA NA TRBJ2-3 TRBV5-1 CASSLETANTDTQYF TGCGCCAGCAGCTTAGAGACAGCTAACACAGATACGCAGTATTTT
NA TRBD2 TRBJ2-7 TRBV5-1 CASSLGTSGPSYEQYF TGCGCCAGCAGCTTGGGGACTAGCGGACCATCCTACGAGCAGTACTTC
NA NA TRBJ1-5 TRBV7-8 CASSLVRTVSNQPQHF TGTGCCAGCAGCTTGGTAAGAACCGTTAGCAATCAGCCCCAGCATTTT
few NA TRBJ2-7 TRBV28 CASSLGRYSYEQYF TGTGCCAGCAGTTTGGGCCGATACTCCTACGAGCAGTACTTC
NA NA TRBJ1-5 TRBV19 CASTLGWGGQPQHF TGTGCCAGTACGCTCGGCTGGGGAGGTCAGCCCCAGCATTTT
NA TRBD1 TRBJ1-1 TRBV10-3 CATCPGQLNTEAFF TGTGCCACGTGCCCGGGACAGCTGAACACTGAAGCTTTCTTT
NA TRBD1 TRBJ2-3 TRBV5-5 CASSPTGGSGDTQYF TGTGCCAGCAGCCCTACAGGGGGCTCGGGAGATACGCAGTATTTT
NA TRBD1 TRBJ1-1 TRBV5-4 CASSSGQMNTEAFF TGTGCCAGCAGCTCGGGACAGATGAACACTGAAGCTTTCTTT
NA TRBD2 TRBJ2-1 TRBV7-2 CASSLATSGGTNEQFF TGTGCCAGCAGCTTAGCGACTAGCGGGGGCACCAATGAGCAGTTCTTC
NA NA TRBJ1-3 TRBV10-3 CAISKSGLQAPSGNTIYF TGTGCCATCAGTAAGTCGGGATTACAGGCCCCCTCTGGAAACACCATATATTTT
once TRBD2 TRBJ2-5 TRBV11-2 CASHSGTSWETQYF TGTGCCAGTCATTCCGGGACTAGTTGGGAGACCCAGTACTTC
NA NA TRBJ2-2 TRBV3-1/TRBV3-2 CASSSRRANTGELFF TGTGCCAGCAGTTCTCGACGGGCAAACACCGGGGAGCTGTTTTTT
NA NA TRBJ2-7 TRBV4-3 CASSQDGTYEQYF TGCGCCAGCAGCCAAGATGGGACCTACGAGCAGTACTTC
NA NA TRBJ2-1 TRBV5-6 CASRTWSSYNEQFF TGTGCCAGCCGGACGTGGAGCTCCTACAATGAGCAGTTCTTC
NA TRBD1 TRBJ1-1 TRBV28 CASSAQGAPTEAFF TGTGCCAGCAGTGCACAGGGGGCTCCCACTGAAGCTTTCTTT